Listed below are T cell receptor beta chains from one sample, sequenced in a study of T cells in Graves' hyperthyroidism and ophthalmopathy. TCRdb re-called the multiplex PCR reads through MiXCR, storing one row per CDR3 protein. The repertoire holds a few hundred thousand distinct CDR3 sequences, with approximately 15% as singletons. Sequencing was carried out using blood. Source of these receptors: a woman under 40 with Graves' hyperthyroidism. Both conserved end residues are part of each CDR3. D genes are given only for firm matches. Size tells how often a clone was seen (once, few, many) or the class of an expanded clone, and some rows leave it out.

TRBJ1-5	many	NA	TRBV6-5	CASSYSGAGNQPQHF	TGTGCCAGCAGTTACTCAGGGGCCGGCAATCAGCCCCAGCATTTT
TRBJ2-7	many	NA	TRBV20-1	CSARDLVGGDEQYF	TGCAGTGCTAGAGATCTGGTGGGGGGTGACGAGCAGTACTTC
TRBJ1-2	NA	TRBD1	TRBV6-1	CARETGGVLRYTF	TGTGCCAGGGAGACAGGGGGCGTATTACGCTACACCTTC
TRBJ2-7	many	NA	TRBV29-1	CSVLLGNSYEQYF	TGCAGCGTGCTTCTAGGGAACTCCTACGAGCAGTACTTC
TRBJ1-2	few	NA	TRBV9	CASSVDAGGNYGYTF	TGTGCCAGCAGCGTAGATGCGGGGGGTAACTATGGCTACACCTTC
TRBJ2-7	NA	TRBD1	TRBV6-1	CASSASRDRGYEQYF	TGTGCCAGCAGTGCTAGTAGGGACAGGGGATACGAGCAGTACTTC
TRBJ2-3	many	TRBD2	TRBV20-1	CSARPSGRALDTQYF	TGCAGTGCTAGACCCAGCGGGAGGGCCTTAGATACGCAGTATTTT
TRBJ2-3	many	TRBD2	TRBV20-1	CSVLAAYTDTQYF	TGCAGTGTGCTAGCGGCGTACACAGATACGCAGTATTTT
TRBJ2-3	NA	TRBD2	TRBV18	CASSPSGPYTDTQYF	TGTGCCAGCTCACCTAGCGGGCCTTACACAGATACGCAGTATTTT
TRBJ2-1	many	TRBD2	TRBV20-1	CSARDRLAALGEQFF	TGCAGTGCTAGAGATAGGCTAGCGGCCCTCGGGGAGCAGTTCTTC
TRBJ2-7	NA	TRBD2	TRBV12-3/TRBV12-4	CASSLTSGPYNEQYF	TGTGCCAGCAGCCTAACTAGCGGACCCTACAATGAGCAGTACTTC
TRBJ2-1	many	TRBD2	TRBV2	CASSFGLAGVHEQFF	TGTGCCAGCAGTTTTGGACTAGCGGGAGTGCATGAGCAGTTCTTC
TRBJ1-2	NA	TRBD1	TRBV5-8	CASSFGTGDHGYTF	TGTGCCAGCAGCTTCGGGACAGGGGATCATGGCTACACCTTC
TRBJ2-7	many	TRBD1	TRBV5-1	CASSLMTGSYEQYF	TGCGCCAGCAGCTTGATGACAGGGTCCTACGAGCAGTACTTC
TRBJ2-2	few	NA	TRBV4-3	CASSPLTGRNTGELFF	TGCGCCAGCAGCCCATTGACAGGTCGGAACACCGGGGAGCTGTTTTTT
TRBJ1-2	NA	TRBD1	TRBV9	CAGSHGQANYGYTF	TGTGCCGGCAGCCACGGACAGGCGAACTATGGCTACACCTTC
TRBJ1-3	many	NA	TRBV20-1	CSARVARADSGNTIYF	TGCAGTGCTAGAGTGGCCAGGGCAGACTCTGGAAACACCATATATTTT
TRBJ2-5	many	TRBD2	TRBV15	CATSIGSGVFQETQYF	TGTGCCACCAGCATAGGAAGCGGGGTATTCCAAGAGACCCAGTACTTC
TRBJ1-5	many	NA	TRBV7-2	CASSLVSNTNQPQHF	TGTGCCAGCAGCTTAGTCAGTAATACCAATCAGCCCCAGCATTTT
TRBJ2-3	NA	TRBD1	TRBV24-1	CATSDFPDRAGTDTQYF	TGTGCCACAAGTGATTTCCCCGACAGGGCTGGCACAGATACGCAGTATTTT
TRBJ1-6	NA	TRBD1	TRBV15	CATSRDGAGGRINSPLHF	TGTGCCACCAGCAGAGATGGGGCAGGGGGCAGAATTAATTCACCCCTCCACTTT
TRBJ2-2	NA	NA	TRBV28	CASASVGDGTGELFF	TGTGCCAGCGCTTCGGTGGGAGATGGCACCGGGGAGCTGTTTTTT
TRBJ2-3	NA	TRBD1	TRBV20-1	CSAKTGETTDTQYF	TGCAGTGCGAAGACAGGGGAGACCACAGATACGCAGTATTTT
TRBJ2-1	NA	NA	TRBV28	CASSDSRHTYNEQFF	TGTGCCAGCAGTGACTCAAGACACACCTACAATGAGCAGTTCTTC
TRBJ2-7	NA	NA	TRBV5-4	CASSLVGAPPYEQYF	TGTGCCAGCAGCTTGGTAGGGGCTCCCCCCTACGAGCAGTACTTC
TRBJ2-7	many	NA	TRBV2	CASKSQGLVYEQYF	TGTGCCAGCAAGTCCCAGGGACTCGTCTACGAGCAGTACTTC
TRBJ2-7	few	NA	TRBV18	CASSPGGSSYYEQYF	TGTGCCAGCTCACCGGGGGGCAGTTCATACTACGAGCAGTACTTC
TRBJ2-7	NA	TRBD2	TRBV6-6	CASSYLGLADYEQYF	TGTGCCAGCAGTTACTTGGGACTAGCAGACTACGAGCAGTACTTC
TRBJ2-2	many	NA	TRBV24-1	CATSDDGSGYTGELFF	TGTGCCACCAGTGATGACGGGAGTGGATACACCGGGGAGCTGTTTTTT
TRBJ2-1	NA	TRBD2	TRBV20-1	CSAEKGLAGGPSYNEQFF	TGCAGTGCTGAAAAGGGACTAGCGGGAGGGCCCTCGTACAATGAGCAGTTCTTC
TRBJ2-5	many	TRBD2	TRBV9	CASSDNSGFQETQYF	TGTGCCAGCAGCGATAATAGCGGGTTCCAAGAGACCCAGTACTTC
TRBJ2-7	many	TRBD1	TRBV6-5	CASSYSTGDYEQYF	TGTGCCAGCAGTTACTCGACAGGGGACTACGAGCAGTACTTC
TRBJ1-3	NA	NA	TRBV10-1	CASSDPSEGSGNTIYF	TGCGCCAGCAGTGACCCCTCGGAGGGGTCTGGAAACACCATATATTTT